These T cell receptor beta chains were read from a single sample in a study of T cell repertoires in cytomegalovirus infection. MiXCR, run by TCRdb on the reads, gives a single entry per CDR3 protein. The sample comprises some 600,000 distinct CDR3 sequences, more than 20% of which are singletons, and approximately 8% rests with the top ten. The source material was CD8+ T cells from PBMCs. The receptors shown here come from a human donor in good health (CMV status not recorded). Some clones in this sample may be carry-over from other donors' samples. CDR3s include the opening cysteine and the closing phenylalanine or tryptophan. D genes are given only for firm matches. A row's size may be missing; if present it is once, few, many or a size class.

few | TRBD2 | TRBJ2-5 | TRBV6-6 | CASSYPGGLAGGIQETQYF | TGTGCCAGCAGTTACCCCGGGGGTCTAGCGGGGGGCATCCAAGAGACCCAGTACTTC
. | TRBD2 | TRBJ2-5 | TRBV6-1 | CASSLVGLAGLETQYF | TGTGCCAGCAGTTTAGTGGGACTAGCGGGGTTAGAGACCCAGTACTTC
many | . | TRBJ1-1 | TRBV7-9 | CASSSVYGGGPNTEAFF | TGTGCCAGCAGCTCAGTGTACGGTGGGGGACCGAACACTGAAGCTTTCTTT
. | TRBD1 | TRBJ2-1 | TRBV29-1 | CSVEETGGDEQFF | TGCAGCGTTGAAGAGACAGGGGGTGATGAGCAGTTCTTC
. | . | TRBJ2-1 | TRBV20-1 | CSSSEGFSSYNEQFF | TGCAGTTCCTCAGAGGGGTTCAGCTCCTACAATGAGCAGTTCTTC
few | . | TRBJ2-5 | TRBV29-1 | CGSGWQETQYF | TGCGGGTCGGGATGGCAAGAGACCCAGTACTTC
many | . | TRBJ1-6 | TRBV27 | CASSSVPPSYNSPLHF | TGTGCCAGCAGTTCAGTCCCCCCTTCATATAATTCACCCCTCCACTTT
. | TRBD2 | TRBJ2-1 | TRBV6-8 | CASSYPAGDLYNEQFF | TGTGCCAGCAGTTACCCAGCGGGGGACCTATACAATGAGCAGTTCTTC
few | . | TRBJ1-1 | TRBV25-1 | CASSGVASEAFF | TGTGCCAGCAGTGGAGTGGCGAGTGAAGCTTTCTTT
. | TRBD1 | TRBJ1-2 | TRBV20-1 | CSANSGDRGPNYGYTF | TGCAGTGCAAATTCCGGGGACAGGGGGCCTAACTATGGCTACACCTTC
few | TRBD1 | TRBJ1-5 | TRBV7-2 | CASSSGGTGQPQHF | TGTGCCAGCAGCTCAGGGGGCACGGGTCAGCCCCAGCATTTT
few | . | TRBJ2-7 | TRBV7-9 | CASSLRDKGFYEQYF | TGTGCCAGCAGCCTCCGGGACAAGGGTTTTTACGAGCAGTACTTC
. | TRBD1 | TRBJ2-2 | TRBV7-9 | CASSFPQGANTGELFF | TGTGCCAGCAGCTTCCCACAGGGGGCGAACACCGGGGAGCTGTTTTTT
. | . | TRBJ2-7 | TRBV7-9 | CASSLAMFEQYF | TGTGCCAGCAGCTTAGCAATGTTCGAGCAGTACTTC
few | TRBD1 | TRBJ2-3 | TRBV28 | CASSSDWDRGDTQYF | TGTGCCAGCAGTTCCGACTGGGACAGGGGTGATACGCAGTATTTT
few | . | TRBJ2-4 | TRBV6-1 | CASSVDSVEAKNIQYF | TGTGCCAGCAGTGTCGACAGTGTAGAGGCCAAAAACATTCAGTACTTC
many | . | TRBJ2-2 | TRBV6-6 | CASITGWTGELFF | TGTGCCAGCATTACAGGGTGGACCGGGGAGCTGTTTTTT
. | . | TRBJ1-5 | TRBV28 | CASTRNLGQPQHF | TGTGCCAGCACCCGTAATTTAGGACAGCCCCAGCATTTT
. | TRBD1 | TRBJ1-2 | TRBV20-1 | CSAETGNYGYTF | TGCAGTGCTGAGACAGGGAACTATGGCTACACCTTC
many | TRBD2 | TRBJ2-1 | TRBV7-8 | CASSLGTSLQNEQFF | TGTGCCAGCAGCTTAGGGACTAGCCTGCAGAATGAGCAGTTCTTC
few | TRBD2 | TRBJ2-1 | TRBV28 | CASSLGGLAGYEQFF | TGTGCCAGCAGCCTGGGGGGACTAGCGGGGTATGAGCAGTTCTTC
many | TRBD1 | TRBJ2-2 | TRBV7-8 | CASSSTGLDTGELFF | TGTGCCAGCAGCTCGACAGGGCTGGACACCGGGGAGCTGTTTTTT
. | TRBD1 | TRBJ2-3 | TRBV7-6 | CASSLKGLDRVSTDTQYF | TGTGCCAGCAGCTTAAAGGGCCTAGACAGGGTTAGCACAGATACGCAGTATTTT
. | TRBD1 | TRBJ1-1 | TRBV4-1 | CASSHPWTGQSTEAFF | TGCGCCAGCAGCCACCCCTGGACAGGGCAATCGACTGAAGCTTTCTTT
many | . | TRBJ2-2 | TRBV12-3/TRBV12-4 | CASSSVSYQPGELFF | TGTGCCAGCAGTTCAGTGTCGTATCAGCCCGGGGAGCTGTTTTTT
many | . | TRBJ1-5 | TRBV28 | CASSFRAQGVDNQPQHF | TGTGCCAGCAGTTTCCGCGCGCAGGGAGTCGACAATCAGCCCCAGCATTTT
many | . | TRBJ1-1 | TRBV6-6 | CASSYTEAFF | TGTGCCAGCAGTTACACTGAAGCTTTCTTT
many | . | TRBJ1-1 | TRBV7-2 | CASSLRQAYLNTEAFF | TGTGCCAGCAGCTTACGGCAGGCATATCTGAACACTGAAGCTTTCTTT
many | . | TRBJ1-1 | TRBV4-2 | CASSQELLGRDPTFF | TGTGCCAGCAGCCAAGAACTCTTAGGGCGGGACCCAACTTTCTTT
. | . | TRBJ2-5 | TRBV6-2/TRBV6-3 | CASSTDETQYF | TGTGCCAGCAGTACCGATGAGACCCAGTACTTC
few | . | TRBJ1-1 | TRBV20-1 | CSARDPQGGITEAFF | TGCAGTGCTAGAGATCCCCAGGGTGGAATCACTGAAGCTTTCTTT
. | . | TRBJ2-5 | TRBV15 | CATSRDRETQYF | TGTGCCACCAGCAGAGATAGGGAGACCCAGTACTTC
few | . | TRBJ2-3 | TRBV7-8 | CASEPGRRADTQYF | TGTGCCAGTGAACCGGGACGGAGGGCAGATACGCAGTATTTT
few | . | TRBJ2-3 | TRBV14 | CASSQVPGGTDTQYF | TGTGCCAGCAGCCAAGTGCCGGGGGGCACAGATACGCAGTATTTT
few | . | TRBJ1-2 | TRBV6-5 | CASSRNREALTF | TGTGCCAGCAGTAGAAACAGGGAGGCGTTGACATTC
many | TRBD2 | TRBJ2-3 | TRBV11-2 | CASSRLAGFSTDTQYF | TGTGCCAGCAGCCGCCTAGCGGGGTTTAGCACAGATACGCAGTATTTT
. | . | TRBJ1-3 | TRBV14 | CASSQDPGSTGNTIYF | TGTGCCAGCAGCCAGGATCCAGGGTCAACTGGAAACACCATATATTTT
. | TRBD1 | TRBJ2-7 | TRBV27 | CASSSPGQELYEQYF | TGTGCCAGCAGTTCCCCGGGACAGGAGCTTTACGAGCAGTACTTC
. | TRBD1 | TRBJ2-1 | TRBV12-3/TRBV12-4 | CANSLPGQRYNEQFF | TGTGCCAACAGTCTACCGGGACAGCGATACAATGAGCAGTTCTTC
. | . | TRBJ2-7 | TRBV7-2 | CASSLVGAEAYEQYF | TGTGCCAGCAGCTTAGTGGGGGCCGAGGCCTACGAGCAGTACTTC
many | . | TRBJ2-7 | TRBV5-5 | CASRGAGYLSYEQYF | TGTGCCAGCAGGGGGGCAGGGTACCTCTCCTACGAGCAGTACTTC
many | . | TRBJ2-2 | TRBV7-6 | CASSLRDTNTGELFF | TGTGCCAGCAGCTTACGGGACACCAACACCGGGGAGCTGTTTTTT
. | TRBD2 | TRBJ2-1 | TRBV6-5 | CASSYSPAGKYNEQFF | TGTGCCAGCAGTTACTCTCCAGCGGGGAAATACAATGAGCAGTTCTTC
once | . | TRBJ2-1 | TRBV15 | CATSLLASMEDEQFF | TGTGCCACCAGCCTGCTGGCGTCAATGGAGGATGAGCAGTTCTTC
. | . | TRBJ1-1 | TRBV6-2/TRBV6-3 | CASTEISVNTEAFF | TGTGCCAGCACTGAGATATCGGTGAACACTGAAGCTTTCTTT
many | TRBD1 | TRBJ2-7 | TRBV7-9 | CASSFTSGQGSYEQYF | TGTGCCAGCAGCTTCACTTCGGGACAGGGCTCCTACGAGCAGTACTTC
many | . | TRBJ2-2 | TRBV7-9 | CASSLESRELFF | TGTGCCAGCAGCTTAGAGTCCCGGGAGCTGTTTTTT
. | . | TRBJ2-7 | TRBV29-1 | CSVEGRDPYEQYF | TGCAGCGTTGAAGGCAGGGATCCCTACGAGCAGTACTTC
. | . | TRBJ2-7 | TRBV12-3/TRBV12-4 | CASSLGPGEEQYF | TGTGCCAGCAGTCTCGGGCCGGGGGAGGAGCAGTACTTC
few | TRBD2 | TRBJ2-3 | TRBV7-9 | CASSPSGQGRTSGAPDTQYF | TGTGCCAGCAGCCCCTCGGGGCAGGGGAGGACTAGCGGGGCCCCAGATACGCAGTATTTT
many | TRBD1 | TRBJ2-3 | TRBV7-2 | CASSLGTGADTQYF | TGTGCCAGCAGCCTAGGGACAGGGGCTGATACGCAGTATTTT
. | . | TRBJ2-3 | TRBV2 | CASIRRPSTDTQYF | TGTGCCAGCATTCGCAGGCCTAGCACAGATACGCAGTATTTT
few | . | TRBJ1-1 | TRBV28 | CASSPHRRVNTEAFF | TGTGCCAGCAGTCCTCACAGGCGCGTGAACACTGAAGCTTTCTTT